The present TCR beta chain was sequenced within a study of T cell responses to AZD1222 COVID-19 vaccine. Overall study results and limits: Targets within unmutated variant regions were reportedly found for nearly half of spike-specific TCRs. Mapped onto spike, vaccine-associated CD4 TCRs spanned it and were dominant at 160-218 and 743-854. White British donors predominated, females outnumbered males, and clonal diversity was possibly underestimated.

With regard to this clone: Its cognate antigen is unknown.

Profiling relied on immunoSEQ multiplex PCR, and the TCRdb table lists in-frame clones only, not all of them. The repertoire has 86,000 or so clones, about 93% of them found once; the top ten carry less than 5.5%. Germline CDR1 MDHEN, CDR2 SYDVKM. Trimming removed 1 base from V and 0 bases from J, with 11 bases in between. The CDR3 is made up of 16 amino acids. The clonotype originates from an adult in good health. Specimen: peripheral blood, collected on day 0 of MenACWY control vaccination. The chain couples TRBV28 to TRBJ2-3, with unresolved D. For the CDR3, the DNA is TGTGCCAGCAGTTTATCCGTACTTTCTAGCACAGATACGCAGTATTTT. The encoded protein is CASSLSVLSSTDTQYF.